This is a list of T cell receptor beta chains from one sample in a study of blood T cell repertoires in COVID-19. Profiling relied on immunoSEQ multiplex PCR, and the TCRdb table lists in-frame clones only, not all of them. The table shows roughly 220,000 clones, with more than 75% occurring only once. The sample was peripheral blood. The receptors were gathered from a woman aged 80 or over with COVID-19, enrolled during active disease. Each CDR3 is given with its conserved first and last residue. D genes are given only for firm matches. Size tells how often a clone was seen (once, few, many) or the class of an expanded clone, and some rows leave it out.

D gene	V gene	J gene	clone size	CDR3 DNA	CDR3 protein
TRBD1	TRBV6-5	TRBJ1-2	NA	TGTGCCAGCAGGGACAGGGCTAACTATGGCTACACCTTC	CASRDRANYGYTF
TRBD1	TRBV7-3	TRBJ2-7	few	TGTGCCAGCAGCCCGACAGGGGGAAAGAGGGAGCAGTACTTC	CASSPTGGKREQYF
TRBD1	TRBV7-2	TRBJ2-7	NA	TGTGCCAGCAGCTTGTCAGGGGGATACGAGCAGTACTTC	CASSLSGGYEQYF
TRBD2	TRBV3-1/TRBV3-2	TRBJ2-7	NA	TGTGCCAGCAGTCGACTAGCGGGAGGAGGGTACGAGCAGTACTTC	CASSRLAGGGYEQYF
NA	TRBV6-4	TRBJ1-1	few	TGTGCCAGCAGTCAACAGGTTAACACTGAAGCTTTCTTT	CASSQQVNTEAFF
TRBD1	TRBV6-4	TRBJ1-2	NA	TGTGCCAGCAGGTCGACAGGGGGAGATGGCTACACCTTC	CASRSTGGDGYTF
NA	TRBV4-1	TRBJ1-1	NA	TGCGCCACCACAGGGAACACTGAAGCTTTCTTT	CATTGNTEAFF
TRBD1	TRBV7-2	TRBJ1-2	few	TGTGCCAGCAGCCACCGGGACAGGGGAAGAGAGAACTATGGCTACACCTTC	CASSHRDRGRENYGYTF
NA	TRBV6-2/TRBV6-3	TRBJ1-2	NA	TGTGCCAGCAGCCCGACAGCTAACTATGGCTACACCTTC	CASSPTANYGYTF
TRBD1	TRBV4-3	TRBJ2-7	NA	TGCGCCAGCAGCCAAGGGACAGGGGTAGGACGGCAGTACTTC	CASSQGTGVGRQYF
NA	TRBV19	TRBJ1-1	few	TGTGCCAGTAGGCTCGGACAAATGAACACTGAAGCTTTCTTT	CASRLGQMNTEAFF
NA	TRBV6-1	TRBJ1-3	once	TGTGCCAGCAGTGCCTCTCTTGGGGCCCTGTCCTCTGGAAACACCATATATTTT	CASSASLGALSSGNTIYF
TRBD2	TRBV9	TRBJ2-6	NA	TGTGCCAGCAGCGTAGTAGCTAGCGGGGGCTCTGGGGCCAACGTCCTGACTTTC	CASSVVASGGSGANVLTF
TRBD1	TRBV14	TRBJ2-7	NA	TGTGCCAGCAGCCCCCCGGGACAGGCCTACGAGCAGTACTTC	CASSPPGQAYEQYF
TRBD2	TRBV7-2	TRBJ2-5	NA	TGTGCCAGCAGCCCCAACACGGGGGGTGGAGAGACCCAGTACTTC	CASSPNTGGGETQYF
TRBD1	TRBV27	TRBJ1-6	NA	TGTGCCAGCAGTTCCACCAACAGGGGGAAGAATTCACCCCTCCACTTT	CASSSTNRGKNSPLHF
NA	TRBV5-1	TRBJ1-3	NA	TGCGCCAGCAGCTTAGAGGACAGCCCCCGGGACACCATATATTTT	CASSLEDSPRDTIYF
TRBD2	TRBV5-1	TRBJ2-5	once	TGCGCCAGCAGCTTGTTAATAGCGGGGCTTGAGACCCAGTACTTC	CASSLLIAGLETQYF
NA	TRBV7-2	TRBJ2-2	few	TGTGCCAGCAGCGTTCGAGGGCGTGCCGGGGAGCTGTTTTTT	CASSVRGRAGELFF
NA	TRBV7-3	TRBJ2-1	NA	TGTGCCAGCAGCCCCTCCGGGGGTGAGCAGTTCTTC	CASSPSGGEQFF
NA	TRBV4-3	TRBJ2-2	NA	TGCGCCAGCAGCCAAGTGAGGAAATCCGGGGAGCTGTTTTTT	CASSQVRKSGELFF
TRBD2	TRBV27	TRBJ2-7	NA	TGTGCCAGCAGTCTTCAGGGCGGGAGCCCCTACGAGCAGTACTTC	CASSLQGGSPYEQYF
TRBD1	TRBV10-2	TRBJ2-7	NA	TGCGCCAGCAGTGGACAGGGGACAGGGGGCGGTTACGAGCAGTACTTC	CASSGQGTGGGYEQYF
TRBD1	TRBV18	TRBJ1-4	NA	TGTGCCAGCTCACCACGCAGGGGGGACTCGGTTGAAAAACTGTTTTTT	CASSPRRGDSVEKLFF
NA	TRBV3-1/TRBV3-2	TRBJ1-2	NA	TGTGCCAGCAGCCCCTGGGCCGAGCAATATGGCTACACCTTC	CASSPWAEQYGYTF
TRBD2	TRBV7-2	TRBJ2-3	NA	TGTGCCAGCAGCCAACAACCGGGACTAGCGGGGGGGTCAGATACGCAGTATTTT	CASSQQPGLAGGSDTQYF
TRBD1	TRBV7-9	TRBJ1-2	NA	TGTGCCAGCAGCTTAGGAGGCAAGAACAGGGGGGTTTCTAACTATGGCTACACCTTC	CASSLGGKNRGVSNYGYTF
NA	TRBV5-1	TRBJ2-1	few	TGCGCCAGCAGCTTGGGCGGTGACTACAATGAGCAGTTCTTC	CASSLGGDYNEQFF
TRBD1	TRBV4-1	TRBJ1-4	NA	TGCGCCAGCAGCCGAAAGGGGACAGGGGGCCTGGGTAATGAAAAACTGTTTTTT	CASSRKGTGGLGNEKLFF
NA	TRBV4-1	TRBJ1-1	NA	TGCGCCAGCAGCCAACCCCTTACGGGGAACACTGAAGCTTTCTTT	CASSQPLTGNTEAFF
TRBD1	TRBV7-9	TRBJ1-1	NA	TGTGCCAGCAGCCTGACAGGGATCGACACTGAAGCTTTCTTT	CASSLTGIDTEAFF
TRBD1	TRBV11-2	TRBJ2-2	NA	TGTGCCAGCAGCTTGGGGGACAGGGGGACACTGGCCACCGGGGAGCTGTTTTTT	CASSLGDRGTLATGELFF
TRBD2	TRBV11-1	TRBJ2-1	NA	TGTGCCAGCAGTCCTCTAAAGCGGGAGCTCGGTGAGCAGTTCTTC	CASSPLKRELGEQFF
NA	TRBV5-1	TRBJ2-2	NA	TGCGCCAGCAGCTCCGGTAACACCGGGGAGCTGTTTTTT	CASSSGNTGELFF
NA	TRBV6-2/TRBV6-3	TRBJ2-7	once	TGTGCCAGCAGCCAGACTACCCAGCAGTACTTC	CASSQTTQQYF
TRBD2	TRBV18	TRBJ2-1	NA	TGTGCCAGCTCACCCGGACTAGCGGAATACAATGAGCAGTTCTTC	CASSPGLAEYNEQFF
TRBD1	TRBV2	TRBJ2-1	NA	TGTGCCAGCAGTTCCCCGGGACAGGGGACCTACAATGAGCAGTTCTTC	CASSSPGQGTYNEQFF
TRBD2	TRBV6-2/TRBV6-3	TRBJ2-3	NA	TGTGCCAGCAGTGATCCTACGGGGGGGCGGGCCACAGATACGCAGTATTTT	CASSDPTGGRATDTQYF
TRBD1	TRBV12-3/TRBV12-4	TRBJ1-1	NA	TGTGCCAGCAAATCACAGGGGGAAGCTTTCTTT	CASKSQGEAFF
TRBD1	TRBV28	TRBJ1-1	once	TGTGCCAGCACCCAGGGGGGCACTGAAGCTTTCTTT	CASTQGGTEAFF
NA	TRBV18	TRBJ1-4	NA	TGTGCCAGCTCACTGGAGCGGGCAGCAACTAATGAAAAACTGTTTTTT	CASSLERAATNEKLFF
TRBD1	TRBV18	TRBJ1-1	NA	TGTGCCAGCTCACCACAGACAGGGCTAAGCACTGAAGCTTTCTTT	CASSPQTGLSTEAFF
NA	TRBV19	TRBJ1-5	NA	TGTGCCAGTAGTAATACAGGGACCGGGCGTCCCCAGCATTTT	CASSNTGTGRPQHF
NA	TRBV28	TRBJ1-6	NA	TGTGCCAGCAGAGGGGGAGTCGGTTCACCCCTCCACTTT	CASRGGVGSPLHF
TRBD1	TRBV25-1	TRBJ2-7	NA	TGTGCCAGCAGTAAACAGGGGGCCGGCTACGAGCAGTACTTC	CASSKQGAGYEQYF
NA	TRBV7-9	TRBJ1-5	NA	TGTGCCAGCAGCTTAGGGAGGGGAGGTCAGCCCCAGCATTTT	CASSLGRGGQPQHF
TRBD1	TRBV5-1	TRBJ2-7	NA	TGCGCCAGCAGCTTTGGGGACAGGGCTAAGGAGCAGTACTTC	CASSFGDRAKEQYF
TRBD2	TRBV4-2	TRBJ2-5	once	TGTGCCAGCAGCCAAGCCAGCGGGAAATTGGCGACCCAGTACTTC	CASSQASGKLATQYF
TRBD1	TRBV27	TRBJ1-2	NA	TGTGCCAGCAGTTCAACTCCAACAGGGGGAGTATTAGGCTACACCTTC	CASSSTPTGGVLGYTF
TRBD1	TRBV7-3	TRBJ2-3	few	TGTGCCAGCAGCCCAGGGGGACAGGGGGCAGATACGCAGTATTTT	CASSPGGQGADTQYF
NA	TRBV3-1/TRBV3-2	TRBJ2-5	NA	TGTGCCAGCAGCCAGTCCGACAGTCCCCAAGAGACCCAGTACTTC	CASSQSDSPQETQYF
NA	TRBV11-2	TRBJ2-1	NA	TGTGCCAGCAGCTTAGATTATAGGAGCTCCTACAATGAGCAGTTCTTC	CASSLDYRSSYNEQFF
TRBD1	TRBV5-1	TRBJ1-2	NA	TGCGCCAGCAGCCGCCTACAGGGGGCTCGGGGCTACACCTTC	CASSRLQGARGYTF